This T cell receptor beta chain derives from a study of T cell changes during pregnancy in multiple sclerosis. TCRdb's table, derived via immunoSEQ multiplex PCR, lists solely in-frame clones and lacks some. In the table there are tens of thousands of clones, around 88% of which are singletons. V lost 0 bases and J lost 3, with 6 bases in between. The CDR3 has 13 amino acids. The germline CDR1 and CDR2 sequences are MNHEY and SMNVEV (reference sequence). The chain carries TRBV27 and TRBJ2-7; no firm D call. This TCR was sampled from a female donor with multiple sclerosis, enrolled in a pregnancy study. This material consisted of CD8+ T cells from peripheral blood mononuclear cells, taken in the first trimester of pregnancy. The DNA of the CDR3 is TGTGCCAGCAGTTTATCGTCAGGCTACGAGCAGTACTTC. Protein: CASSLSSGYEQYF.